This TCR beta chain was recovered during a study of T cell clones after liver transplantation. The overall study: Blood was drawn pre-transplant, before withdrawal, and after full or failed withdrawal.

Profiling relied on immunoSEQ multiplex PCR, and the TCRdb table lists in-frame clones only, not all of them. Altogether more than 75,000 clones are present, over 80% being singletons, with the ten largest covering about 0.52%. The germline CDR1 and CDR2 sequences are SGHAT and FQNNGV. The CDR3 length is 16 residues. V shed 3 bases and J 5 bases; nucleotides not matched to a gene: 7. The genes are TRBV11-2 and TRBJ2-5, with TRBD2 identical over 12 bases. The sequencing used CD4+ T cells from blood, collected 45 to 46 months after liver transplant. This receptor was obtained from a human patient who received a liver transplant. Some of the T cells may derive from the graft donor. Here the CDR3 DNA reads TGTGCCAGCAGCTTCCTGACTAGCGGGAGTAGGGAGACCCAGTACTTC. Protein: CASSFLTSGSRETQYF.